This T cell receptor (beta chain) was documented in a study of T cell responses to AZD1222 COVID-19 vaccine. Whole-study results and caveats: Baseline antibody screening turned up just a handful of seropositive AZD1222 recipients. An increase in Spike-specific TCR breadth and depth was observed after two AZD1222 doses.

Only a few counts were recorded for this clone. The antigen remains undetermined. V gave up 3 bases and J gave up 5 bases; unmatched junction bases: 1. The CDR3 has 12 residues. The germline V gene has CDR1 SGHAT and CDR2 FQNNGV. Analysis merged second doses at about 4 or about 12 weeks. Measured with immunoSEQ multiplex PCR; TCRdb has only the in-frame clones, and not every one. Of tens of thousands of clones in the sample, approximately 90% were seen once. The receptor was derived from an adult who received the AZD1222 COVID-19 vaccine. The sequenced sample was peripheral blood, obtained 28 days after the second AZD1222 dose. The chain carries TRBV11-2 and TRBJ2-7, with 7 bases matching TRBD1. The CDR3 reads CASSLGQNEQYF. The CDR3 DNA reads TGTGCCAGCAGCTTGGGACAGAACGAGCAGTACTTC.